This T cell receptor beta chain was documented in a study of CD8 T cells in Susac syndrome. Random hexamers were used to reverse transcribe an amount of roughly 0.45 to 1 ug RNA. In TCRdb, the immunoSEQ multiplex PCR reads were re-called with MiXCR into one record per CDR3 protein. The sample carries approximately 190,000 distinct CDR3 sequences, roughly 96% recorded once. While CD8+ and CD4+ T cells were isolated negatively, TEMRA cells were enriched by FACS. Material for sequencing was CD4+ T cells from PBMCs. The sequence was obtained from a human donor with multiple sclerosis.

In DNA, the CDR3 is TGCAGTGCTAGAGATATAACAGGGAGTAGCAATCAGCCCCAGCATTTT. As protein: CSARDITGSSNQPQHF. V gene TRBV20-1 combines with J gene TRBJ1-5; TRBD1 is a possible D gene (6 bases). V dropped 0 bases and J dropped 0 bases, with 12 bases sitting between them. Per germline, CDR1 DFQATT and CDR2 SNEGSKA (reference sequence). The CDR3 has 16 amino acids.